The 24 T cell receptor beta chains below come from one sample, sequenced in a study of T-cell reconstitution after alpha-beta-depleted transplantation in children. Unique molecular identifiers were used in preparing the TCRbeta library. One entry per CDR3 protein results from TCRdb running MiXCR on the PCR reads. The sample carries some 460,000 distinct CDR3 sequences, 15% to 20% recorded once. This specimen was PBMCs, mostly from graft donor cells, taken 360 days after TCRalphabeta/CD19-depleted stem cell transplant. These receptors were obtained from a boy under three years old who had a stem cell transplant for Wiskott-Aldrich syndrome, so the T cells may come from the graft donor.

This clonotype was seen only a few times. This sequence joins TRBV4-3 and TRBJ2-7, with 7 bases lining up with TRBD1. Germline CDR1 reads LGHNA; CDR2 reads YSLEER. The CDR3 extends over 15 amino acids. Trimming took 4 bases from V and 3 from J; bases not matched to a gene: 9. DNA of the CDR3: TGCGCCAGCAGCCGTACCGTTGGACAGGACTACGAGCAGTACTTC. Its protein is CASSRTVGQDYEQYF.

This clonotype was detected only a few times. This rearrangement joins TRBV6-5 to TRBJ2-5; D gene uncertain. Looked up from germline, CDR1 is MNHEY and CDR2 is SVGAGI. The CDR3 totals 13 residues. The V end was cut by 2 bases, the J end by 3 bases, with 7 bases between. CDR3 nucleotides: TGTGCCAGCAGTTACCGGCTAGAAGAGACCCAGTACTTC. It yields the protein CASSYRLEETQYF.

This clonotype showed up just a few times. This rearrangement joins TRBV24-1 to TRBJ2-1; 12 bases align to TRBD2. CDR1 KGHDR and CDR2 SFDVKD come from the germline V gene. The ends lost 11 bases at V and 0 bases at J; junction bases unmatched: 10. The CDR3 totals 17 residues. The chain's CDR3 is CASPTSGGLSSYNEQFF. CDR3 bases: TGTGCCAGTCCGACTAGCGGGGGCCTAAGCTCCTACAATGAGCAGTTCTTC.

The CDR3 here is CASRGRTNTGELFF. CDR3 DNA sequence: TGTGCCAGCAGAGGACGGACGAACACCGGGGAGCTGTTTTTT. The rearrangement uses TRBV2 and TRBJ2-2; D is undetermined. The CDR3 is 14 residues long. Trimming shortened V by 6 bases and J by 0 bases, and 8 bases separated the two germline ends. The germline V gene encodes CDR1 SNHLY and CDR2 FYNNEI.

This clonotype was seen a few times. V usage is TRBV2 and J usage is TRBJ2-5; weak D call: TRBD2 (6 bases). Trimming left V 7 bases short and J 2 bases short, with 17 bases between. This CDR3 spans 15 amino acids. The germline gives CDR1 SNHLY, CDR2 FYNNEI. The CDR3 DNA reads TGTGCCAGCACGTGGATTCCGAGCGGGCAAGAGACCCAGTACTTC. Protein product: CASTWIPSGQETQYF.

The chain links TRBV4-3 to TRBJ2-7, with D tentatively TRBD2 (5 bases). Trimming took off 0 bases at V and 3 bases at J, with 12 bases between the two ends. The CDR3 is 15 residues long. Germline values: CDR1 LGHNA, CDR2 YSLEER. The CDR3 loop reads CASSQDRGRGYEQYF. The CDR3 DNA reads TGCGCCAGCAGCCAAGATCGTGGGAGAGGCTACGAGCAGTACTTC.

This clonotype was observed a few times. The chain carries TRBV6-1 and TRBJ2-5, with D unclear. The ends were cut back, 8 bases at V and 5 bases at J, with 24 bases in the middle. The CDR3 length is 16 residues. Germline CDR1 MNHNS, CDR2 SASEGT. The CDR3 protein is CASGFGPWGLGETQYF. CDR3 nucleotide sequence: TGTGCCAGCGGCTTCGGTCCCTGGGGTTTGGGGGAGACCCAGTACTTC.

The sample holds a few counts of this clonotype. The V gene is TRBV12-3 or TRBV12-4, the J gene TRBJ2-7, with D perhaps matching TRBD1 (6 bases). V was pared by 3 bases and J by 3 bases, with 12 bases between. CDR3 length equals 14 residues. The CDR3 DNA reads TGTGCCAGCAGTTTCCCGGGACACCTCTACGAGCAGTACTTC. Translated, it gives CASSFPGHLYEQYF.

Written as DNA, the CDR3 is TGTGCCAGCAGTTATTCGGGGGGCTGGACAGATACGCAGTATTTT. As protein: CASSYSGGWTDTQYF. The V call is TRBV6-5, the J call TRBJ2-3, with D possibly TRBD2 on 7 matching bases. Germline V gene sequence: CDR1 MNHEY, CDR2 SVGAGI. The CDR3 is 15 residues long. V dropped 3 bases and J dropped 3 bases, with 13 bases sitting between them.

The chain links TRBV7-2 to TRBJ2-5; D remains ambiguous. V gave up 1 base and J gave up 9 bases, with 15 bases separating them. Germline V CDR1 and CDR2: SGHTA, FQGNSA. There are 14 residues in the CDR3. The CDR3 spells CASSLVASKTAQYF. CDR3 coding DNA: TGTGCCAGCAGCTTAGTCGCTTCAAAGACGGCCCAGTACTTC.

The V gene is TRBV12-3 or TRBV12-4, the J gene TRBJ2-2; a weak D match, TRBD2 (7 bases). V dropped 6 bases and J dropped 4 bases, with 18 bases sitting between them. The CDR3 has 16 residues. The chain's CDR3 is CASSPRSGGRTGELFF. CDR3 nucleotide sequence: TGTGCCAGCAGCCCCAGATCCGGGGGGCGCACCGGGGAGCTGTTTTTT.

The J gene is TRBJ2-1, the V gene TRBV5-1; D remains unclear. Per germline, CDR1 SGHRS and CDR2 YFSETQ. Deletions cut 0 bases from V and 5 bases from J, with 9 bases between. The CDR3 is 14 amino acids. The CDR3 is CASSLEGWDNEQFF. CDR3 nucleotide sequence: TGCGCCAGCAGCTTGGAAGGATGGGACAATGAGCAGTTCTTC.

The chain links TRBV5-1 to TRBJ2-5; no reliable D call. V lost 0 bases, J lost 4 bases, and 13 bases lay in between. The CDR3 contains 15 residues. The germline V gene has CDR1 SGHRS and CDR2 YFSETQ. This CDR3 is CASSLDFLPGETQYF. The CDR3 DNA follows: TGCGCCAGCAGCTTGGACTTCCTACCAGGAGAGACCCAGTACTTC.

The sample holds a few counts of this clonotype. This rearrangement joins TRBV29-1 to TRBJ2-3, with 7 nucleotides matching TRBD2. The CDR3 is 14 amino acids. With V trimmed by 4 bases and J by 0 bases, 4 bases remained unmatched. Germline V gene data show CDR1 as SQVTM and CDR2 as ANQGSEA. The CDR3 sequence: CSVGGGTSTDTQYF. DNA for the CDR3: TGCAGCGTTGGGGGGGGAACAAGCACAGATACGCAGTATTTT.

This clonotype has more than one count but fewer than ten. The chain links TRBV10-2 to TRBJ2-7; tentatively, D is TRBD2 (6 bases). Trimming stripped 5 bases from V and 8 bases from J, with 19 bases between. CDR3 length: 14 amino acids. Germline CDR1 WSHSY, CDR2 SAAADI. The CDR3 nucleotides read TGCGCCAGCAGTTTCCGGGACTCGTACTTTAAGCAGTACTTC. Its translation is CASSFRDSYFKQYF.

This clonotype was counted only a few times. The V gene is TRBV18, the J gene TRBJ2-1, with TRBD2 matching 13 bases. The junction had 4 bases not matched to a gene; V was cut back by 4 bases and J by 4 bases. The germline CDR1 and CDR2 sequences are KGHSH and LQKENI. The CDR3 totals 16 residues. In nucleotides, the CDR3 is TGTGCCAGCTCACTGACTAGCGGGGGGATATACAATGAGCAGTTCTTC. Protein: CASSLTSGGIYNEQFF.

There are a few counts of this clonotype. The gene calls are TRBV2 and TRBJ2-7; D uncertain. V lost 3 bases to trimming and J lost 2 bases, with 8 bases between them. Per the germline V gene, CDR1 is SNHLY and CDR2 is FYNNEI. This CDR3 has 13 residues. The CDR3 sequence: CASSDGNPYEQYF. The CDR3 bases are TGTGCCAGCAGTGATGGGAATCCCTACGAGCAGTACTTC.

This chain joins TRBV12-3 or TRBV12-4 and TRBJ2-7; TRBD2 matches at 13 bases. With 2 bases clipped from V and 6 bases from J, the junction kept 7 bases outside the gene matches. The CDR3 is made up of 16 amino acids. The CDR3 coding sequence is TGTGCCAGCAGTTTACCGACTAGCGGGGGGCCTCTCGAGCAGTACTTC. Translated: CASSLPTSGGPLEQYF.

This clonotype was counted many times. The genes are TRBV5-1 and TRBJ2-1; the D call may be TRBD1 or TRBD2 (6 bases each). In germline, CDR1 is SGHRS, CDR2 YFSETQ. CDR3 length: 16 residues. The germline V and J ends were trimmed by 1 base and 1 base, with 12 bases remaining between them. The CDR3 sequence is CASSLYRGASYNEQFF. Here the CDR3 DNA reads TGCGCCAGCAGCTTGTATAGGGGGGCTTCCTACAATGAGCAGTTCTTC.

This clonotype was found a few times. The chain uses TRBV6-5 and TRBJ2-6; D is unclear. The V end lost 1 base, the J end lost 3 bases, and 10 bases lay between the germline ends. Germline CDR1 is MNHEY and CDR2 is SVGAGI. CDR3 length equals 16 residues. This CDR3 is CASSYWVSYGANVLTF. The CDR3 DNA follows: TGTGCCAGCAGTTACTGGGTCAGCTATGGGGCCAACGTCCTGACTTTC.

This clonotype was counted only a few times. The rearrangement joins TRBV7-6 to TRBJ2-1, with TRBD2 matching over 11 bases. The length of the CDR3 is 19 residues. Germline CDR1 SGHVS, CDR2 FNYEAQ. The junction had 13 bases not matched to a gene; V was cut back by 2 bases and J by 4 bases. CDR3 loop: CASSLIPPTSGRFYNEQFF. The CDR3, as DNA: TGTGCCAGCAGCTTAATCCCACCCACTAGCGGGAGATTTTACAATGAGCAGTTCTTC.

This clonotype was seen a handful of times. The V gene is TRBV5-6, the J gene TRBJ2-1; TRBD2 matches 10 bases. The CDR3 covers 14 residues. Germline V CDR1 and CDR2: SGHDT, YYEEEE. Unmatched junction bases numbered 4, after V lost 2 bases and J lost 8 bases. The CDR3, as DNA: TGTGCCAGCAGCTTTTCTAGCGGGAGAGATGAGCAGTTCTTC. Translation gives CASSFSSGRDEQFF.

This chain links TRBV12-3 or TRBV12-4 with TRBJ2-1; the match to TRBD2 covers 7 bases. The CDR3 has 15 amino acids. The trim removed 7 bases at V and 0 bases at J, leaving 6 bases unmatched. This CDR3 reads CASTMGTTSYNEQFF. The CDR3 DNA reads TGTGCCAGCACCATGGGGACTACCTCCTACAATGAGCAGTTCTTC.

The chain recombines TRBV20-1 with TRBJ2-3, with 11 bases that match TRBD2. This CDR3 is built from 15 residues. V dropped 1 base and J dropped 4; count of bases not matched to a gene: 4. Per germline, CDR1 DFQATT and CDR2 SNEGSKA (reference sequence). In nucleotides, the CDR3 is TGCAGTGCTAGAGTAACTAGCGGGGGATCAGATACGCAGTATTTT. This gives the protein CSARVTSGGSDTQYF.